These T cell receptor beta chains were read from a single sample in a study of blood T cell repertoires in COVID-19. This table comes from immunoSEQ multiplex PCR, and its TCRdb copy is limited to in-frame clones, with some not included. This table holds 150,000 or so clones, about nine tenths found once. The material sequenced was peripheral blood. These receptors were taken from a woman in her 70s with COVID-19, enrolled during active disease. Both conserved end residues are part of each CDR3. The D gene is left open where the match is weak. Not all rows give a size; the values are once, few, many and, for expanded clones, a class.

D gene,J gene,V gene,clone size,CDR3 DNA,CDR3 protein
TRBD2,TRBJ2-1,TRBV18,-,TGTGCCAGCTCACCTACTACTAGCGGGGGTCGCGGTGAGCAGTTCTTC,CASSPTTSGGRGEQFF
TRBD1,TRBJ1-1,TRBV3-1/TRBV3-2,few,TGTGCCAGCAGCCAAGGACAGGGAGTTTGGAACACTGAAGCTTTCTTT,CASSQGQGVWNTEAFF
-,TRBJ2-6,TRBV3-1/TRBV3-2,-,TGTGCCAGCAGCCAAGCCCGGGGGACTGGGGCCAACGTCCTGACTTTC,CASSQARGTGANVLTF
-,TRBJ1-2,TRBV5-4,-,TGTGCCAGCAGCTTGGAGGGGGGGTACTATGGCTACACCTTC,CASSLEGGYYGYTF
-,TRBJ1-5,TRBV19,-,TGTGCCAGTACGACCCCCGGGATTGGGATATATAGCAATCAGCCCCAGCATTTT,CASTTPGIGIYSNQPQHF
-,TRBJ1-2,TRBV18,-,TGTGCCAGCTCCCAAGACAGCGCTAGGGGCTACACCTTC,CASSQDSARGYTF
TRBD1,TRBJ1-2,TRBV7-8,few,TGTGCCAGCAGCTTAGAATCGACAGGGAATGCCTATGGCTACACCTTC,CASSLESTGNAYGYTF
TRBD1,TRBJ1-3,TRBV5-4,-,TGTGCCAGCAGCTTGGATTCAGGGGGCCGAAGTGGAAACACCATATATTTT,CASSLDSGGRSGNTIYF
TRBD1,TRBJ2-2,TRBV30,once,TGTGCCTGGGTCCCTAGACAGGGAAACACCGGGGAGCTGTTTTTT,CAWVPRQGNTGELFF
-,TRBJ1-5,TRBV19,-,TGTGCCAGTAGTATGTCCCCCCCTCGGGCTAGCCCCCAGCATTTT,CASSMSPPRASPQHF
TRBD1,TRBJ2-2,TRBV5-1,-,TGCGCCAGCGGAACAGGGGGTAGCACCGGGGAGCTGTTTTTT,CASGTGGSTGELFF
TRBD1,TRBJ2-2,TRBV5-5,-,TGTGCCAGCAGCTCTGGGGCAGGGGGCTTCGGGGAGCTGTTTTTT,CASSSGAGGFGELFF
-,TRBJ1-5,TRBV15,-,TGTGCCACCAGCAGTCTTCGCGGTCCCTATCAGCCCCAGCATTTT,CATSSLRGPYQPQHF
-,TRBJ1-1,TRBV5-6,once,TGTGCCAGCAGCTTCGGAGGGACCCTAGGGAACACTGAAGCTTTCTTT,CASSFGGTLGNTEAFF
-,TRBJ1-1,TRBV30,-,TGTGCCTGGATCTACCTATATGAAGCTTTCTTT,CAWIYLYEAFF
TRBD1,TRBJ2-5,TRBV29-1,medium-sized,TGCAGCGTTGGGGGACAGGGTGGGGGAGAGACCCAGTACTTC,CSVGGQGGGETQYF
-,TRBJ2-7,TRBV28,-,TGTGCCAGCAGTTTTGAGACAGGTTCCGAGCAGTACTTC,CASSFETGSEQYF
-,TRBJ2-1,TRBV2,-,TGTGCCAGCAGTCGCCGGGACTGGGACAATGAGCAGTTCTTC,CASSRRDWDNEQFF
-,TRBJ2-3,TRBV5-5,-,TGTGCCAGCAGCTTGGGGCTTTATCAGGGCTTCACAGATACGCAGTATTTT,CASSLGLYQGFTDTQYF
-,TRBJ1-2,TRBV3-1/TRBV3-2,-,TGTGCCAGCAGCCTTACCAGAACTAACTATGGCTACACCTTC,CASSLTRTNYGYTF
-,TRBJ2-4,TRBV19,-,TGTGCCACCCGACAGGCGAGGGTGGCCAAAAACATTCAGTACTTC,CATRQARVAKNIQYF
TRBD1,TRBJ1-5,TRBV6-1,-,TGTGCCAGCAGTGAAGCACTGCAGGACAGGGCAAAGCCCCAGCATTTT,CASSEALQDRAKPQHF
-,TRBJ2-7,TRBV15,-,TGTGCCACCAGCCCCAGAGGACAGCGGACCTACGAGCAGTACTTC,CATSPRGQRTYEQYF
-,TRBJ1-6,TRBV6-6,few,TGTGCCAGCAGTTACTCAGCGACAGTAAATAATTCACCCCTCCACTTT,CASSYSATVNNSPLHF
TRBD1,TRBJ1-2,TRBV12-3/TRBV12-4,once,TGTGCCAGCAGCCCCGGACAGGGCTATGGCTACACCTTC,CASSPGQGYGYTF
-,TRBJ2-2,TRBV28,-,TGTGCCAGCAAGCCCCCCCGGGGGAGGTCCGGGGAGCTGTTTTTT,CASKPPRGRSGELFF
-,TRBJ1-2,TRBV28,-,TGTGCCAGCAGGTCAGAAACTAACTATGGCTACACCTTC,CASRSETNYGYTF
-,TRBJ2-6,TRBV28,-,TGTGCCAGCCGGCTGCCAGGGGCCAACTCTGGGGCCAACGTCCTGACTTTC,CASRLPGANSGANVLTF
-,TRBJ2-7,TRBV19,-,TGTGCCAGTAGTTTCGAGGGTTCCTACGAGCAGTACTTC,CASSFEGSYEQYF
TRBD2,TRBJ2-7,TRBV7-9,-,TGTGCCAGCAGGTCTAGCGGGGGAACCTACGAGCAGTACTTC,CASRSSGGTYEQYF
-,TRBJ2-1,TRBV28,-,TGTGCCAGCAGATTACCAGGGGTGGGCAATGAGCAGTTCTTC,CASRLPGVGNEQFF
TRBD1,TRBJ2-5,TRBV29-1,-,TGCCGCGTGGGGGGACAGGGTGGGGGAGAGACCCAGTACTTC,CRVGGQGGGETQYF
TRBD2,TRBJ2-1,TRBV7-9,-,TGTGCCACTAAGGGACTAGCCCTAAGGAATGAGCAGTTCTTC,CATKGLALRNEQFF
-,TRBJ1-6,TRBV12-3/TRBV12-4,-,TGTGCCAGCAGCCCTGCCCAGGGGACACCCCTCCACTTT,CASSPAQGTPLHF
-,TRBJ1-2,TRBV28,-,TGTGCCAGCAGTCCACTGGACAGATTCCTCTATGGCTACACCTTC,CASSPLDRFLYGYTF
-,TRBJ1-6,TRBV18,-,TGTGCCAGCTCACAAACTCCCCAGGGTGATTCACCCCTCCACTTT,CASSQTPQGDSPLHF
-,TRBJ1-1,TRBV19,-,TGTGCCAGTAGTATAGTGGCAGGGCCGTTTGCCCCGCGAGTGGAAACTGAAGCTTTCTTT,CASSIVAGPFAPRVETEAFF
TRBD2,TRBJ2-7,TRBV6-2/TRBV6-3,-,TGTGCCAGCAGTTACTCCCTAGCGGGGGGTCTATCCTACGAGCAGTACTTC,CASSYSLAGGLSYEQYF
TRBD1,TRBJ1-1,TRBV2,-,TGTGCCAGCAACCGACAGGGAACTGAAGCTTTCTTT,CASNRQGTEAFF
TRBD1,TRBJ1-2,TRBV6-1,-,TGTGCCAGCAGTGAAGCGCTTGGACAGGCGATCTATGGCTACACCTTC,CASSEALGQAIYGYTF
TRBD1,TRBJ1-1,TRBV30,-,TGTGCCTGGGCTCCGGGACAGGCCCATACTGAAGCTTTCTTT,CAWAPGQAHTEAFF
-,TRBJ2-2,TRBV3-1/TRBV3-2,once,TGTGCCAGCAGCCCCTCCGTTGGAGTTTACACCGGGGAGCTGTTTTTT,CASSPSVGVYTGELFF
-,TRBJ2-7,TRBV6-5,-,TGTGCCAGCAGTTGGACTGGCAGATCCGACTACGAGCAGTACTTC,CASSWTGRSDYEQYF